The entry below gives a single T cell receptor (beta chain) sequence along with its context. This record belongs to a study of blood T cell repertoires in COVID-19. Looking at the study overall: From the United States, Italy and Spain came samples of acute and convalescent COVID-19. T cells, B-cell-depleted T cells, or PBMCs supplied cDNA or gDNA.

TCRdb's table, derived via immunoSEQ multiplex PCR, lists solely in-frame clones and lacks some. Of 170,000 or so clones listed, roughly 75% were seen once; the top ten hold 6.5%. The length of the CDR3 is 13 residues. V lost 5 bases, J lost 8 bases, and 15 bases lay in between. CDR1 GTSNPN and CDR2 SVGIG come from the germline V gene (reference sequence). The sample was peripheral blood. The TCR was taken from a man between 70 and 80 years old with active or convalescent COVID-19. The chain employs TRBV30 and TRBJ1-4; TRBD1 might be the D (5 bases). As DNA, the CDR3 is TGTGCCTGGGTGACAGCCGGTGGGGAAAAACTGTTTTTT. It codes for CAWVTAGGEKLFF.